This T cell receptor beta chain appears in the sequencing data of a study of vaccination and CD4 T cells after COVID-19. Study-level information: The stimulating agents, overlapping spike peptides, came from SARS-CoV-2, HCoV-NL63, HCoV-OC43 and HCoV-229E. The study's findings and limits: Relatively few convalescent patients were studied, without early post-infection timepoints.

Trimming pared 3 bases from V and 1 base from J, leaving 9 bases between. The V gene's germline CDR1 is MNHEY and CDR2 SMNVEV (reference sequence). The CDR3 runs to 14 residues. A remark on this clonotype: Its antigen is currently unknown.

Treatment of the sample: approximately 9-day PBMC culture with coronavirus spike peptide pools or control peptides (ViraFEST assay). Sequence data for DNA of cultured CD4+ T cells were generated by the Oncomine TCR Beta short-read assay. TCRdb processed the PCR reads anew with MiXCR; each CDR3 protein has one entry. Found here are fewer than 7,500 distinct CDR3 sequences, roughly 55% of them singletons; the top ten hold more than 30%. The sequence was obtained from a human donor who had recovered from COVID-19. V is TRBV27 and J is TRBJ1-1, with unresolved D. Sequenced sample: CD4+ T cells from blood, cultured in vitro. CDR3 DNA: TGTGCCAGCAGTTTCGGCGACCAGAACACTGAAGCTTTCTTT. Its protein is CASSFGDQNTEAFF.